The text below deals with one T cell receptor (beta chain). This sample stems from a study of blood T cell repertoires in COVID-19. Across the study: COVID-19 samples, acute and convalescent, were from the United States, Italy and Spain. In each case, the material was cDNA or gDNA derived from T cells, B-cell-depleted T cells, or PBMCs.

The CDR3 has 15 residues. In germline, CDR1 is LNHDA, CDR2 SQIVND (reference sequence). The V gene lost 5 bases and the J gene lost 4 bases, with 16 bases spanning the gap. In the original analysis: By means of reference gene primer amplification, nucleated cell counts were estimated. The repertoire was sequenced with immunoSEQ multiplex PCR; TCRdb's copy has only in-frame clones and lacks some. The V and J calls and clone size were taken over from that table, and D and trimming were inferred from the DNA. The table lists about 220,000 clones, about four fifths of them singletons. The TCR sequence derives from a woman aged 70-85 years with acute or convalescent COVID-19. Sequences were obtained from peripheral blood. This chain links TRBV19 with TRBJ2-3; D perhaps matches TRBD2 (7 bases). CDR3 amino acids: CASSPRGGAADTQYF. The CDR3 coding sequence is TGTGCCAGTAGTCCCAGGGGAGGGGCGGCAGATACGCAGTATTTT.